Below are 15 T cell receptor beta chains sequenced from a single sample in a study of T cell changes during pregnancy in multiple sclerosis. Sequencing was performed with immunoSEQ multiplex PCR; in TCRdb, only in-frame clones are kept and a portion is missing. The data contain 35,000 to 45,000 clones, approximately 91% of them singletons. The sample in question was CD8+ T cells from peripheral blood mononuclear cells, obtained in the first trimester of pregnancy. These TCRs come from a female donor with multiple sclerosis, enrolled in a pregnancy study.

The sample holds one count of this clone. The chain joins TRBV2 to TRBJ1-4, with a tentative D call TRBD1 (6 bases). The V and J ends lost 4 bases and 5 bases respectively, with 17 bases between them. CDR3 length: 16 amino acids. In germline, CDR1 is SNHLY, CDR2 FYNNEI. CDR3 sequence reads: CASSVNRDRINEKLFF. The CDR3 DNA sequence: TGTGCCAGCAGTGTAAATCGAGACAGGATAAATGAAAAACTGTTTTTT. Together with reference TRBV2 and TRBJ1-4, the CDR3 gives the full variable domain: EPEVTQTPSHQVTQMGQEVILRCVPISNHLYFYWYRQILGQKVEFLVSFYNNEISEKSEIFDDQFSVERPDGSNFTLKIRSTKLEDSAMYFCASSVNRDRINEKLFFGSGTQLSVL.

Here the CDR3 DNA reads TGTGCCATCAGCAGGGGGATGGCCTACGAGCAGTACTTC. Its protein product is CAISRGMAYEQYF. This sequence joins TRBV28 and TRBJ2-7, with 7 bases matching TRBD1. V dropped 10 bases and J dropped 2; count of bases not matched to a gene: 8. The CDR3 extends over 13 amino acids. From germline, CDR1 is MDHEN and CDR2 SYDVKM.

The rearrangement links TRBV9 to TRBJ2-3, with D possibly being TRBD2 (6 bases). This CDR3 region has 13 residues. The germline V gene encodes CDR1 SGDLS and CDR2 YYNGEE. V was pared by 0 bases and J by 9 bases, with 11 bases between. The CDR3, as DNA: TGTGCCAGCAGCGTAGTGACTAGTCAGACGCAGTATTTT. Its translation is CASSVVTSQTQYF.

The V gene is TRBV9, the J gene TRBJ2-3, with a possible D match to TRBD1 (5 bases). CDR1 and CDR2 from the germline V gene are SGDLS and YYNGEE. V lost 2 bases to trimming and J lost 0 bases, with 7 bases between them. This CDR3 region has 14 residues. The CDR3 nucleotides read TGTGCCAGCAGCGTGGGGCAGAGCACAGATACGCAGTATTTT. It translates to CASSVGQSTDTQYF.

The chain is built from TRBV7-2 and TRBJ2-3; perhaps TRBD1 as D (7 bases). The ends were cut back, 5 bases at V and 0 bases at J, with 12 bases in the middle. Germline CDR1 reads SGHTA; CDR2 reads FQGNSA. This CDR3 region has 15 residues. CDR3 bases: TGTGCCAGCAGCCAGGGGGGATATAGCACAGATACGCAGTATTTT. This gives the protein CASSQGGYSTDTQYF.

The chain recombines TRBV6-5 with TRBJ2-5, with D possibly being TRBD1 (6 bases). The CDR3 length is 15 residues. The V end was cut by 2 bases, the J end by 5 bases, with 15 bases between. Germline V CDR1 and CDR2: MNHEY, SVGAGI. CDR3 bases: TGTGCCAGCAGTTACACGGCAGGGGATGCGGAGACCCAGTACTTC. It specifies CASSYTAGDAETQYF.

The chain joins TRBV5-6 to TRBJ2-5; D is perhaps TRBD1 (6 bases). V lost 10 bases, J lost 3 bases, and 13 bases lay in between. Germline loops: CDR1 SGHDT, CDR2 YYEEEE. The CDR3 consists of 12 residues. CDR3 region: CASRGGEETQYF. CDR3 bases: TGTGCCTCCCGAGGGGGAGAAGAGACCCAGTACTTC.

This clone has a single count. This rearrangement joins TRBV7-2 to TRBJ2-2, with 7 bases lining up with TRBD1. The V and J ends lost 5 bases and 5 bases, in that order; junction bases with no gene match: 8. CDR3 length equals 15 residues. CDR1 and CDR2 (germline): SGHTA, FQGNSA. CDR3 DNA sequence: TGTGCCAGCAGCGATCGACAGGGTGGAACCGGGGAGCTGTTTTTT. It specifies CASSDRQGGTGELFF.

J is TRBJ1-1 and V is TRBV4-3; D unresolved. Trimming left V 3 bases short and J 6 bases short, with 11 bases between. The CDR3 contains 13 residues. Germline values: CDR1 LGHNA, CDR2 YSLEER. Here the CDR3 reads CASSQGAGSEAFF. CDR3 sequence (DNA): TGCGCCAGCAGCCAGGGAGCCGGTTCTGAAGCTTTCTTT.

J is TRBJ1-2 and V is TRBV6-5; possible D gene TRBD1, 6 bases. Per germline, CDR1 MNHEY and CDR2 SVGAGI. The CDR3 extends over 14 amino acids. Trimming stripped 2 bases from V and 6 bases from J, with 13 bases between. The CDR3 DNA is TGTGCCAGCAGTTACGGAGTTGGGGGCGATGGCTACACCTTC. Protein: CASSYGVGGDGYTF.

The chain links TRBV15 to TRBJ2-7; 12 bases line up with TRBD2. Losses at the gene ends were 5 bases for V and 5 bases for J; bases not matched to a gene: 7. The CDR3 is 15 amino acids. The germline gives CDR1 LNHNV, CDR2 YYDKDF (reference sequence). The CDR3 sequence: CATSPRTSGANEQYF. CDR3 nucleotide sequence: TGTGCCACCAGCCCCAGGACTAGCGGGGCTAACGAGCAGTACTTC.

The rearrangement joins TRBV4-1 to TRBJ2-5; 7 nucleotides agree with TRBD1. The CDR3 has 17 amino acids. The junction had 10 bases not matched to a gene; V was cut back by 0 bases and J by 3 bases. Germline loops: CDR1 MGHRA, CDR2 YSYEKL. CDR3 DNA sequence: TGCGCCAGCAGCCAAGATCTGGGGCAGGGGGATGAAGAGACCCAGTACTTC. This encodes CASSQDLGQGDEETQYF.

The V gene is TRBV7-6, the J gene TRBJ1-1, with 7 nucleotides matching TRBD1. The CDR3 spans 17 residues. The germline V gene encodes CDR1 SGHVS and CDR2 FNYEAQ. Losses at the gene ends were 1 base for V and 2 bases for J; bases not matched to a gene: 10. CDR3 DNA sequence: TGTGCCAGCAGCTTAGGATGGTCAGGGACAGAAAACACTGAAGCTTTCTTT. Protein product: CASSLGWSGTENTEAFF.

V and J are TRBV9 and TRBJ1-2; 7 bases fit TRBD1. Unmatched junction bases numbered 2, after V lost 3 bases and J lost 0 bases. The CDR3 is 14 residues long. Germline loops: CDR1 SGDLS, CDR2 YYNGEE. The CDR3 DNA reads TGTGCCAGCAGCGGGACAGGAGCTAACTATGGCTACACCTTC. Translation: CASSGTGANYGYTF. The full variable domain, with the rest looked up from reference TRBV9 and TRBJ1-2, is DSGVTQTPKHLITATGQRVTLRCSPRSGDLSVYWYQQSLDQGLQFLIQYYNGEERAKGNILERFSAQQFPDLHSELNLSSLELGDSALYFCASSGTGANYGYTFGSGTRLTVV.

In this sample, this clone turned up once. The chain joins TRBV27 to TRBJ1-4; TRBD1 agrees at 7 bases. The germline V gene encodes CDR1 MNHEY and CDR2 SMNVEV (reference sequence). The V segment lost 2 bases and the J segment 4 bases; nucleotides outside the gene matches: 4. The length of the CDR3 is 15 residues. The CDR3: CASSLGDRINEKLFF. The CDR3 DNA follows: TGTGCCAGCAGTTTAGGGGACAGAATTAATGAAAAACTGTTTTTT.